This record covers a single T cell receptor (beta chain). This CDR3 is built from 13 residues. Germline assignment: CDR1 DFQATT and CDR2 SNEGSKA (reference sequence). V lost 1 base and J lost 4; bases outside the gene matches: 2. RNA transcripts yielded amplified TCR beta CDR3 regions. The first-round RT-PCR employed HTBI primers together with the Qiagen OneStep RT-PCR kit. A multiplex PCR was then performed as the second round. Each CDR3 protein gets one entry after TCRdb re-called the multiplex PCR reads with MiXCR. The sample yields approximately 500,000 distinct CDR3 sequences, approximately 15% seen once. The data stem from a study of Graves' ophthalmopathy and Graves' hyperthyroidism.

The clonotype comes from a woman in her 30s with Graves' ophthalmopathy. Sequenced material: blood. The genes are TRBV20-1 and TRBJ2-5; 8 positions agree with TRBD2. CDR3: CSARVLAGETQYF. Here the CDR3 DNA reads TGCAGTGCTAGAGTGCTAGCGGGAGAGACCCAGTACTTC.